Listed here are 31 T cell receptor beta chains from one sample, sequenced in a study of cytomegalovirus exposure and HLA in healthy donors. The primer mix had 60 Vbeta and 13 Jbeta primers. Libraries were prepared by immunoSEQ multiplex PCR; TCRdb keeps only in-frame clonotypes and omits some of them. Of around 120,000 clones in the sample, roughly 80% are singletons; the top ten hold approximately 28%. Sequencing was done on a sample of PBMCs. All receptors come from a man in his sixties in good health and CMV-seropositive.

CDR3: CASSVAGAGSYEQYF. CDR3 bases: TGTGCCAGCAGCGTAGCGGGAGCCGGGTCCTACGAGCAGTACTTC. The chain employs TRBV6-5 and TRBJ2-7, with 9 nucleotides matching TRBD2. The J segment lost 1 base and the V segment lost 6 bases, leaving 7 bases of the junction unmatched. Germline V gene data show CDR1 as MNHEY and CDR2 as SVGAGI. The CDR3 is 15 amino acids.

The sample holds a few counts of this clone. This rearrangement joins TRBV7-9 to TRBJ1-1, with 8 bases identical to TRBD1. CDR3 length equals 13 residues. The germline V gene encodes CDR1 SEHNR and CDR2 FQNEAQ (reference sequence). Trimming took 5 bases from V and 11 from J; bases not matched to a gene: 10. CDR3 DNA sequence: TGTGCCAGCAGCGCGAATCGTCAGGGGGCGGCTTTCTTT. Protein product: CASSANRQGAAFF.

V and J are TRBV30 and TRBJ2-3, with D perhaps TRBD2 (6 bases). The CDR3 consists of 14 residues. Germline CDR1 GTSNPN, CDR2 SVGIG (reference sequence). Between the trimmed V and J ends, which lost 2 bases and 0 bases, there was a span of 9 bases. This CDR3 reads CAWSWGTSTDTQYF. The DNA for the CDR3 is TGTGCCTGGAGTTGGGGGACTAGCACAGATACGCAGTATTTT.

The chain links TRBV5-1 to TRBJ1-2; 10 bases are a match to TRBD1. Trimming removed 0 bases from V and 8 bases from J; junction bases left unmatched: 4. Per germline, CDR1 SGHRS and CDR2 YFSETQ. The CDR3 sequence is 14 residues long. The CDR3 is CASSLGQGAWGYTF. The CDR3 nucleotides are TGCGCCAGCAGCTTGGGACAGGGGGCATGGGGCTACACCTTC.

J is TRBJ2-7 and V is TRBV11-2; D might be TRBD1 (5 bases). Germline V CDR1 and CDR2: SGHAT, FQNNGV. This CDR3 comprises 14 residues. Trimming took off 4 bases at V and 3 bases at J, with 13 bases between the two ends. The CDR3 region has the DNA TGTGCCAGCAGCTCTTACCTCAGGGTCTACGAGCAGTACTTC. Its translation: CASSSYLRVYEQYF.

This chain links TRBV4-1 with TRBJ1-2, with D tentatively TRBD1 (6 bases). Per germline, CDR1 MGHRA and CDR2 YSYEKL. Trimming removed 4 bases from V and 4 bases from J, with 16 bases in between. This CDR3 is 15 amino acids long. The CDR3 DNA sequence: TGCGCCAGCAGCCTGAGCCAGGACAGTGGCTATGGCTACACCTTC. Translated: CASSLSQDSGYGYTF.

Regarding this clone: Its ends do not fully match the called genes, so a read error is possible. The chain combines TRBV30 with TRBJ2-6; D might be TRBD1 (6 bases). CDR1 is GTSNPN and CDR2 is SVGIG in the germline V gene (reference sequence). The CDR3 spans 18 residues. CDR3 DNA sequence: TGTGCCTGGAGCGTCCGAGACAGGCATATTTCTGGGGCCAACGGCCTGACTTTC. Its translation is CAWSVRDRHISGANGLTF. The entire variable domain, with the rest obtained from reference TRBV30 and TRBJ2-6, is as follows: SQTIHQWPATLVQPVGSPLSLECTVEGTSNPNLYWYRQAAGRGLQLLFYSVGIGQISSEVPQNLSASRPQDRQFILSSKKLLLSDSGFYLCAWSVRDRHISGANGLTFGAGSRLTVL.

The chain recombines TRBV5-6 with TRBJ2-5, with D possibly TRBD2 on 6 matching bases. The better agreement between TRBJ2-7 and the DNA end casts doubt on the J call. From germline, CDR1 is SGHDT and CDR2 YYEEEE. This CDR3 is 15 amino acids long. CDR3 region: CASSVGRQPSYEQYF. The CDR3 DNA is TGTGCCAGCAGCGTCGGGAGACAGCCCTCCTACGAGCAGTACTTC.

This sequence joins TRBV27 and TRBJ2-5; 8 nucleotides match TRBD1. CDR1 is MNHEY and CDR2 is SMNVEV in the germline V gene (reference sequence). V lost 6 bases, J lost 2 bases, and 8 bases stayed unmatched. This CDR3 is built from 15 residues. As DNA, the CDR3 is TGTGCCAGCAGCCACAGGGGGAGAAATCAAGAGACCCAGTACTTC. Translating it yields CASSHRGRNQETQYF.

This clone was counted once. This chain uses TRBV19 with TRBJ2-7; 7 bases are shared with TRBD1. V gave up 5 bases and J gave up 2 bases; unmatched junction bases: 6. The CDR3 length is 14 residues. Germline loops: CDR1 LNHDA, CDR2 SQIVND (reference sequence). CDR3 loop: CASSQGRGTYEQYF. The CDR3 nucleotides are TGTGCCAGTAGTCAGGGCAGGGGGACCTACGAGCAGTACTTC.

V gene TRBV19 combines with J gene TRBJ2-2; TRBD1 matches 9 bases. V trimming: 8 bases; J trimming: 5 bases; junction bases outside the gene matches: 9. Germline lookup yields CDR1 LNHDA and CDR2 SQIVND (reference sequence). The CDR3 has 15 amino acids. In DNA form, the CDR3 reads TGTGCCAGTGAGGGACAGGGAGGGAAAACCGGGGAGCTGTTTTTT. Translation: CASEGQGGKTGELFF.

This clone has just a few counts. V gene TRBV4-1 combines with J gene TRBJ1-2; D not resolved. The CDR3 length is 14 residues. Germline values: CDR1 MGHRA, CDR2 YSYEKL. The V and J ends lost 1 base and 5 bases respectively, with 11 bases between them. CDR3 sequence reads: CASSQVGGLYGYTF. The CDR3 DNA reads as TGCGCCAGCAGCCAAGTGGGAGGGTTGTATGGCTACACCTTC.

This rearrangement joins TRBV7-9 to TRBJ1-3; possible D gene TRBD1, 6 bases. Trimming left V 2 bases short and J 1 base short, with 9 bases between. CDR1 SEHNR and CDR2 FQNEAQ come from the germline V gene (reference sequence). This CDR3 comprises 15 residues. CDR3 residues: CASSLHGTSGNTIYF. The DNA of the CDR3 is TGTGCCAGCAGCTTACACGGGACATCTGGAAACACCATATATTTT.

The chain employs TRBV5-4 and TRBJ2-6, with D hard to call. Trimming pared 6 bases from V and 4 bases from J, leaving 14 bases between. The germline CDR1 and CDR2 sequences are SGHNT and YYREEE (reference sequence). The CDR3 loop spans 15 amino acids. The CDR3 DNA sequence: TGTGCCAGCACCTTTCCTGCGCCGGGGGCCAACGTCCTGACTTTC. Protein: CASTFPAPGANVLTF.

The chain uses TRBV15 and TRBJ2-5; weak D call: TRBD2 (5 bases). V lost 4 bases and J 4 bases, leaving 19 bases between the germline ends. CDR3 size: 16 residues. Germline CDR1 LNHNV, CDR2 YYDKDF (reference sequence). The CDR3 DNA is TGTGCCACCAGCAAAGATAGGTTTCAGGAGGCAGAGACCCAGTACTTC. Protein sequence: CATSKDRFQEAETQYF.

The chain couples TRBV5-1 to TRBJ2-4, with a weak D call TRBD1 (6 bases). V was pared by 4 bases and J by 6 bases, with 20 bases between. The CDR3 contains 16 residues. Germline V lookup: CDR1 SGHRS, CDR2 YFSETQ. The CDR3 coding sequence is TGCGCCAGCAGCAACGGACAGCCATCCCCATTAAACATTCAGTACTTC. Its protein product is CASSNGQPSPLNIQYF.

Here the CDR3 DNA reads TGTGCCAGCAGGGTCCAGGGCCTCTACGAGCAGTACTTC. Its protein is CASRVQGLYEQYF. The rearrangement links TRBV13 to TRBJ2-7; maybe TRBD1 (5 bases). The CDR3 is 13 amino acids. The germline CDR1 and CDR2 sequences are PRHDT and FYEKMQ (reference sequence). V shed 6 bases and J shed 3 bases, with 12 bases lying between them. The full variable domain, its missing parts supplied by reference TRBV13 and TRBJ2-7, is AAGVIQSPRHLIKEKRETATLKCYPIPRHDTVYWYQQGPGQDPQFLISFYEKMQSDKGSIPDRFSAQQFSDYHSELNMSSLELGDSALYFCASRVQGLYEQYFGPGTRLTVT.

J is TRBJ2-7 and V is TRBV18, with D maybe TRBD1 (6 bases). The CDR3 sequence is 15 residues long. The V end was cut by 3 bases, the J end by 1 base, with 13 bases between. The germline V gene encodes CDR1 KGHSH and CDR2 LQKENI. The CDR3 sequence: CASSPTGDTSYEQYF. As DNA, the CDR3 is TGTGCCAGCTCACCTACCGGGGACACGTCCTACGAGCAGTACTTC.

The rearrangement uses TRBV25-1 and TRBJ1-1, with D possibly being TRBD1 (6 bases). The CDR3 consists of 13 residues. CDR1 is MGHDK, CDR2 SYGVNS, per germline. V was cut by 10 bases and J by 1 base, with 13 bases left in between. CDR3 nucleotides: TGTGCCACCAGGAAGGACAGGAACACTGAAGCTTTCTTT. It encodes CATRKDRNTEAFF.

The V call is TRBV19, the J call TRBJ2-3; D gene ambiguous. The ends were cut back, 5 bases at V and 7 bases at J, with 7 bases in the middle. CDR3 length: 11 residues. Germline CDR1 is LNHDA and CDR2 is SQIVND (reference sequence). DNA of the CDR3: TGTGCCAGTAGTCTGTATAATACGCAGTATTTT. This sequence encodes CASSLYNTQYF.

The chain uses TRBV19 and TRBJ1-5; 12 nucleotides match TRBD1. CDR1 LNHDA and CDR2 SQIVND come from the germline V gene (reference sequence). V was pared by 4 bases and J by 0 bases, with 4 bases of the junction left unmatched. This CDR3 comprises 17 residues. The CDR3 DNA sequence: TGTGCCAGTAGTAGGGACAGGGGGCCGTATAGCAATCAGCCCCAGCATTTT. Translated: CASSRDRGPYSNQPQHF.

This clone appeared a single time. J is TRBJ2-1 and V is TRBV7-9; 8 bases are a match to TRBD2. This CDR3 is built from 15 residues. With V trimmed by 6 bases and J by 9 bases, 13 bases remained unmatched. Germline-derived CDR1 and CDR2 are SEHNR and FQNEAQ (reference sequence). CDR3 nucleotide sequence: TGTGCCAGCAGATCGCAAGCGGGGGCGGGGTTTGAGCAGTTCTTC. This codes for CASRSQAGAGFEQFF. Complete variable domain (other parts from reference TRBV7-9 and TRBJ2-1): DTGVSQNPRHKITKRGQNVTFRCDPISEHNRLYWYRQTLGQGPEFLTYFQNEAQLEKSRLLSDRFSAERPKGSFSTLEIQRTEQGDSAMYLCASRSQAGAGFEQFFGPGTRLTVL.

The chain combines TRBV5-6 with TRBJ2-5; TRBD2 matches 9 bases. The length of the CDR3 is 15 residues. Germline loops: CDR1 SGHDT, CDR2 YYEEEE. The trim removed 0 bases at V and 3 bases at J, leaving 3 bases unmatched. CDR3: CASSLAIAGEETQYF. CDR3 coding DNA: TGTGCCAGCAGCTTGGCGATAGCGGGAGAAGAGACCCAGTACTTC.

This chain links TRBV7-8 with TRBJ1-3, with 9 positions matching TRBD1. Trimming removed 8 bases from V and 3 bases from J; junction bases left unmatched: 2. The germline V gene encodes CDR1 SGHVS and CDR2 FQNEAQ. CDR3 length equals 13 residues. This chain's CDR3 is CASGQGFGNTIYF. The CDR3 bases are TGTGCCAGCGGACAGGGGTTTGGAAACACCATATATTTT.

CDR3 in amino acids: CATQDGGDVGYGYTF. CDR3 coding DNA: TGTGCCACCCAAGATGGAGGGGATGTCGGCTATGGCTACACCTTC. The J gene is TRBJ1-2, the V gene TRBV19, with D possibly TRBD1 on 5 matching bases. With 10 bases removed from V and 4 bases from J, the gap between germline ends came to 22 bases. CDR1 and CDR2 (germline): LNHDA, SQIVND (reference sequence). The CDR3 is 15 residues long.

The V and J genes are TRBV10-3 and TRBJ1-2; TRBD1 agrees at 11 bases. V shed 8 bases and J 3 bases; nucleotides not matched to a gene: 8. Germline loops: CDR1 ENHRY, CDR2 SYGVKD. The length of the CDR3 is 15 residues. CDR3 bases: TGTGCCATCGCTTACGGGACAGGGGGGGACTATGGCTACACCTTC. This codes for CAIAYGTGGDYGYTF.

The chain combines TRBV10-2 with TRBJ2-7; D is undetermined. The germline CDR1 and CDR2 sequences are WSHSY and SAAADI. The CDR3 extends over 15 amino acids. The V end was cut by 2 bases, the J end by 0 bases, with 11 bases between. CDR3 nucleotide sequence: TGCGCCAGCAGTGAGGCCAGGTTTCCCTCCTACGAGCAGTACTTC. Amino acid sequence: CASSEARFPSYEQYF.

This clone was recorded a few times. The chain joins TRBV28 to TRBJ2-7, with D uncertain. Trimming left V 3 bases short and J 5 bases short, with 5 bases between. This CDR3 contains 11 residues. Looked up from germline, CDR1 is MDHEN and CDR2 is SYDVKM. The CDR3 DNA is TGTGCCAGCAGTTTGGAGAACGAGCAGTACTTC. Translation gives CASSLENEQYF.

In DNA form, the CDR3 reads TGTGCCAGCAGTCGACAGGGCTACGAGCAGTACTTC. This codes for CASSRQGYEQYF. V gene TRBV6-6 combines with J gene TRBJ2-7; 7 bases align to TRBD1. The CDR3 is 12 amino acids. The trim removed 5 bases at V and 3 bases at J, leaving 1 base unmatched. Germline lookup yields CDR1 MNHNY and CDR2 SVGAGI (reference sequence).

This rearrangement joins TRBV11-2 to TRBJ2-1; D gene uncertain. The CDR3 length is 15 residues. V lost 4 bases, J lost 0 bases, and 10 bases lay in between. Germline lookup yields CDR1 SGHAT and CDR2 FQNNGV. The DNA for the CDR3 is TGTGCCAGCAGCTCCCGAGTAAGCTCCTACAATGAGCAGTTCTTC. Translation: CASSSRVSSYNEQFF.

The chain is built from TRBV29-1 and TRBJ2-7; 8 nucleotides line up with TRBD2. There are 13 residues in the CDR3. CDR1 is SQVTM, CDR2 ANQGSEA, per germline. The trim removed 3 bases at V and 3 bases at J, leaving 4 bases unmatched. CDR3 DNA sequence: TGCAGCGTTGACGAAACTAGCGGCTACGAGCAGTACTTC. Translation: CSVDETSGYEQYF.